This is a list of T cell receptor beta chains from one sample in a study of shared clonotypes between healthy human individuals. Generated by immunoSEQ multiplex PCR, the TCRdb table keeps only in-frame clones and is missing some. Here the sample spans millions of clones, 85% to 95% being singletons. Sequenced: naive CD4+ T cells sorted from blood. These receptors were taken from a man between 18 and 29 years old in good health. CDR3s include the opening cysteine and the closing phenylalanine or tryptophan. D genes are given only for firm matches. Part of the rows lack a size; the others show once, few, many or a class for expanded clones.

j_call clone_size d_call v_call cdr3_aa cdr3_nt
TRBJ1-2 NA NA TRBV28 CASSLRGIGYTF TGTGCCAGCAGTTTAAGAGGGATTGGCTACACCTTC
TRBJ1-5 NA TRBD1 TRBV2 CASRAPPGTGYSNQPQHF TGTGCCAGCAGGGCCCCTCCCGGGACAGGTTATAGCAATCAGCCCCAGCATTTT
TRBJ2-7 NA NA TRBV30 CAWSVSSGYEQYF TGTGCCTGGAGTGTCTCCTCAGGCTACGAGCAGTACTTC
TRBJ2-5 NA NA TRBV30 CAWTLSGSWEETQYF TGTGCCTGGACCCTTTCCGGGAGTTGGGAAGAGACCCAGTACTTC
TRBJ2-1 NA NA TRBV6-4 CASSLSESSYNEQFF TGTGCCAGCAGTCTTTCGGAAAGCTCCTACAATGAGCAGTTCTTC
TRBJ2-2 NA NA TRBV5-1 CASSLSDSTGELFF TGCGCCAGCAGCCTGAGTGACAGCACCGGGGAGCTGTTTTTT
TRBJ1-3 NA NA TRBV27 CASSFPGSTGNTIYF TGTGCCAGCAGTTTTCCAGGGTCAACTGGAAACACCATATATTTT
TRBJ2-1 NA NA TRBV7-3 CASSLRAGTEKYNEQFF TGTGCCAGCAGCTTAAGGGCGGGAACAGAAAAGTACAATGAGCAGTTCTTC
TRBJ1-5 NA NA TRBV5-6 CASSPSRRQPQHF TGTGCCAGCAGCCCCTCCCGGCGGCAGCCCCAGCATTTT
TRBJ2-3 NA NA TRBV6-6 CASSPDTPTDTQYF TGTGCCAGCTCTCCGGACACACCCACAGATACGCAGTATTTT
TRBJ1-1 NA NA TRBV15 CATSREANTEAFF TGTGCCACCAGCAGAGAAGCGAACACTGAAGCTTTCTTT
TRBJ2-7 NA TRBD2 TRBV15 CATRRGAGSYEQYF TGTGCCACCAGGCGGGGGGCTGGCTCCTACGAGCAGTACTTC
TRBJ1-4 NA NA TRBV2 CASTRRDVNEKLFF TGTGCCAGCACGCGCAGGGATGTTAATGAAAAACTGTTTTTT
TRBJ1-1 NA NA TRBV6-5 CASSHGAGRWTEAFF TGTGCCAGCAGTCATGGGGCAGGGCGATGGACTGAAGCTTTCTTT
TRBJ2-1 NA NA TRBV2 CASSLAYSSYNEQFF TGTGCCAGCAGTCTAGCGTATAGCTCCTACAATGAGCAGTTCTTC
TRBJ1-1 NA NA TRBV2 CASSAQTGASTEAFF TGTGCCAGCAGTGCTCAGACGGGGGCGAGCACTGAAGCTTTCTTT
TRBJ1-4 NA NA TRBV7-9 CASSSQGATNEKLFF TGTGCCAGCAGCTCACAGGGAGCCACTAATGAAAAACTGTTTTTT
TRBJ1-1 NA NA TRBV30 CAWEGGMNTEAFF TGTGCCTGGGAAGGGGGGATGAACACTGAAGCTTTCTTT
TRBJ2-7 NA NA TRBV30 CAWSMGVRGQYF TGTGCCTGGAGTATGGGAGTTCGAGGCCAGTACTTC
TRBJ2-7 NA NA TRBV6-5 CASSYSTGVEQYF TGTGCCAGCAGTTACTCGACAGGAGTCGAGCAGTACTTC
TRBJ2-4 NA NA TRBV30 CAWSVGVTKNIQYF TGTGCCTGGAGTGTAGGAGTAACCAAAAACATTCAGTACTTC
TRBJ1-5 NA TRBD1 TRBV19 CASSSRDRYNQPQHF TGTGCCAGTAGTTCCAGGGACAGATACAATCAGCCCCAGCATTTT
TRBJ2-3 NA TRBD2 TRBV7-9 CASSLRRTSGSTDTQYF TGTGCCAGCAGCTTAAGGAGGACTAGCGGAAGCACAGATACGCAGTATTTT
TRBJ2-1 NA TRBD2 TRBV4-3 CASSQGVLAGAGEQFF TGCGCCAGCAGCCAAGGGGTACTAGCGGGAGCGGGTGAGCAGTTCTTC
TRBJ2-4 NA NA TRBV27 CASRASGGNIQYF TGTGCCAGCAGAGCCTCTGGGGGAAACATTCAGTACTTC
TRBJ1-1 NA NA TRBV15 CATSRGATAQNTEAFF TGTGCCACCAGCAGAGGGGCCACCGCCCAGAACACTGAAGCTTTCTTT
TRBJ2-5 NA TRBD1 TRBV5-1 CASSSGYRGIRETQYF TGCGCCAGCAGCTCAGGATACAGGGGGATTCGAGAGACCCAGTACTTC
TRBJ2-5 NA NA TRBV5-1 CASRGRERLGQETQYF TGCGCCAGCCGAGGCAGGGAGCGTTTAGGACAAGAGACCCAGTACTTC
TRBJ1-6 NA NA TRBV2 CASSEWSPLHF TGTGCCAGCAGTGAATGGTCACCCCTCCACTTT
TRBJ2-1 NA NA TRBV2 CASSEAETAYSYNEQFF TGTGCCAGCAGTGAAGCGGAAACGGCTTACTCCTACAATGAGCAGTTCTTC
TRBJ2-7 once NA TRBV10-2 CASSDLRVGAYEQYF TGCGCCAGCAGTGATCTGAGGGTCGGGGCCTACGAGCAGTACTTC
TRBJ1-2 NA NA TRBV30 CAWSALGGNYGYTF TGTGCCTGGAGCGCCCTAGGGGGGAACTATGGCTACACCTTC
TRBJ2-3 once NA TRBV6-5 CASSLPGIHTQYF TGTGCCAGCAGTCTCCCGGGGATACATACGCAGTATTTT
TRBJ2-1 NA TRBD2 TRBV30 CAWGPGWREINEQFF TGTGCCTGGGGCCCCGGGTGGCGGGAGATCAATGAGCAGTTCTTC
TRBJ1-5 NA TRBD1 TRBV6-1 CASSEGLTGNQPQHF TGTGCCAGCAGTGAAGGCCTGACAGGGAATCAGCCCCAGCATTTT
TRBJ1-2 NA TRBD1 TRBV6-5 CASRATTGGRGYTF TGTGCCAGCAGGGCGACGACAGGGGGCAGAGGCTACACCTTC
TRBJ1-2 NA NA TRBV28 CASSLTVATDYGYTF TGTGCCAGCAGTTTAACGGTCGCTACGGACTATGGCTACACCTTC
TRBJ2-2 NA NA TRBV28 CASSLPTHAGELFF TGTGCCAGCAGTTTACCGACCCACGCCGGGGAGCTGTTTTTT
TRBJ1-1 NA NA TRBV30 CAWSIQGGRGAFF TGTGCCTGGAGTATACAGGGTGGGAGGGGAGCTTTCTTT
TRBJ2-7 NA TRBD2 TRBV5-1 CASSGPSGKPYEQYF TGCGCCAGCAGCGGACCTAGCGGGAAACCCTACGAGCAGTACTTC
TRBJ1-1 NA TRBD1 TRBV19 CASSIDHRGTEAFF TGTGCCAGTAGTATAGATCACAGGGGTACTGAAGCTTTCTTT
TRBJ2-5 NA TRBD2 TRBV2 CASGSSGKETQYF TGTGCCAGCGGTTCTAGCGGGAAAGAGACCCAGTACTTC
TRBJ1-2 NA TRBD1 TRBV11-2 CASSTWTGGAGGYTF TGTGCCAGCAGCACCTGGACAGGGGGAGCGGGCGGCTACACCTTC
TRBJ1-1 NA NA TRBV6-5 CASSYRQGPLNTEAFF TGTGCCAGCAGTTACAGGCAGGGGCCGTTGAACACTGAAGCTTTCTTT
TRBJ2-7 NA TRBD1 TRBV18 CASSLRLSQGAHEQYF TGTGCCAGCTCACTCCGGTTGTCACAGGGGGCCCACGAGCAGTACTTC
TRBJ1-5 NA NA TRBV28 CASSLLRGHQPQHF TGTGCCAGCAGTTTATTGAGGGGACATCAGCCCCAGCATTTT
TRBJ2-7 NA NA TRBV7-9 CASSLGLGGPYEQYF TGTGCCAGCAGCCTTGGACTCGGAGGGCCCTACGAGCAGTACTTC
TRBJ2-6 NA NA TRBV2 CASRPQSSGANVLTF TGTGCCAGCAGGCCCCAGAGCTCTGGGGCCAACGTCCTGACTTTC
TRBJ2-3 NA NA TRBV5-4 CASSLSLERLDTQYF TGTGCCAGCAGCCTGAGCTTGGAAAGGCTTGATACGCAGTATTTT
TRBJ2-5 NA TRBD2 TRBV6-5 CASRRLAGGRETQYF TGTGCCAGCAGGCGACTAGCGGGGGGGAGGGAGACCCAGTACTTC
TRBJ2-3 NA NA TRBV7-9 CASSLMEGPSTDTQYF TGTGCCAGCAGCTTGATGGAGGGGCCGAGCACAGATACGCAGTATTTT